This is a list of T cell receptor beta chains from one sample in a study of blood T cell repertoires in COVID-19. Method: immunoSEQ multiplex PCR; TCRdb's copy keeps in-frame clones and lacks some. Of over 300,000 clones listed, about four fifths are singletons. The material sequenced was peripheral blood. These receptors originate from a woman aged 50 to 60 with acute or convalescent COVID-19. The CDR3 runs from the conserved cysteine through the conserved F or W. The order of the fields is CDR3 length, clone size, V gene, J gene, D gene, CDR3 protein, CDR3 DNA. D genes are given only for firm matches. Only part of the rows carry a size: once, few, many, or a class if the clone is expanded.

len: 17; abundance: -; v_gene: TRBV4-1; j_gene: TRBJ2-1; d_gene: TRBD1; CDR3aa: CASSQDRDRVYRNEQFF; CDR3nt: TGCGCCAGCAGCCAGGACCGGGACAGGGTCTACAGGAATGAGCAGTTCTTC
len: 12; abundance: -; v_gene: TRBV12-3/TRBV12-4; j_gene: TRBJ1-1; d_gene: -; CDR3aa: CASSGRATEAFF; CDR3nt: TGTGCCAGCTCAGGGAGGGCCACTGAAGCTTTCTTT
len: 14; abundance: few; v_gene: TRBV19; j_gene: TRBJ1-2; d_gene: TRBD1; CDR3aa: CASSRDRGRLGYTF; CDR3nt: TGTGCCAGTAGTAGGGACAGGGGGCGCCTTGGCTACACCTTC
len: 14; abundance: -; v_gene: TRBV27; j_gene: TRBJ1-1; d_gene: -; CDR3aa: CASSLWGEATEAFF; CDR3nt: TGTGCCAGCAGTTTATGGGGGGAGGCCACTGAAGCTTTCTTT
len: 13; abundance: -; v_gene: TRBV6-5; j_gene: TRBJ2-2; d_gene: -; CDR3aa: CASSVPGTGELFF; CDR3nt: TGCGCGAGCTCGGTACCGGGCACCGGGGAGCTGTTTTTT
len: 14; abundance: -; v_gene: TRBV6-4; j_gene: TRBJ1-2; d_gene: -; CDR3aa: CASSEGTGSYGYTF; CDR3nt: TGTGCCAGCAGTGAAGGTACCGGGAGCTATGGCTACACCTTC
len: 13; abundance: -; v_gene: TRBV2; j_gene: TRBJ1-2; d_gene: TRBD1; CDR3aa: CASRRQGLSGYTF; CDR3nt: TGTGCCAGCAGGAGACAGGGGCTCTCTGGCTACACCTTC
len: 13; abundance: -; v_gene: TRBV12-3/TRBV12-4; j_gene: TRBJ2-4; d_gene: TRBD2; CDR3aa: CASSGLVENIQYF; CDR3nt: TGTGCCAGCAGCGGACTAGTTGAAAACATTCAGTACTTC
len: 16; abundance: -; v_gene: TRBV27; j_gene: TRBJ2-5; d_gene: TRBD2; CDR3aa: CASSYRRTSAQETQYF; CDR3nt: TGTGCCAGCAGTTACCGACGGACTAGCGCTCAAGAGACCCAGTACTTC
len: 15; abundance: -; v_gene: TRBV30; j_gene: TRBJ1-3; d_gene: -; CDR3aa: CAWSVLRGGGNTIYF; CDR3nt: TGTGCCTGGAGTGTTTTACGCGGTGGGGGAAACACCATATATTTT
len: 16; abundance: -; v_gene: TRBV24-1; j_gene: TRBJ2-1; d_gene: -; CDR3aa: CATSGPNRFAYNEQFF; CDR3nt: TGTGCCACCAGTGGACCCAACAGGTTCGCCTACAATGAGCAGTTCTTC